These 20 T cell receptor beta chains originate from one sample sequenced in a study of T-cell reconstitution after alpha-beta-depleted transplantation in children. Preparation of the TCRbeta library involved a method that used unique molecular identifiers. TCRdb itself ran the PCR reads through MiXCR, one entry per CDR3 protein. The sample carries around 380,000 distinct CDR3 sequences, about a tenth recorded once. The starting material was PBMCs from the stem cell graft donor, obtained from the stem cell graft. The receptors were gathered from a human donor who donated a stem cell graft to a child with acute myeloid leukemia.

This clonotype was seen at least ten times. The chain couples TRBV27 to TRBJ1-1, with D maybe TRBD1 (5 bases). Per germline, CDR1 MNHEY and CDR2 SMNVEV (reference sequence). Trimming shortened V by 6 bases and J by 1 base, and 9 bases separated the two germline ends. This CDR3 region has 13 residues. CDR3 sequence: CASSLGTNTEAFF. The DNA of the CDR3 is TGTGCCAGCAGCTTAGGGACGAACACTGAAGCTTTCTTT.

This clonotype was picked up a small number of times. The CDR3 sequence: CASSFRGRPETQYF. The CDR3 DNA is TGTGCCAGCAGCTTCAGGGGGCGCCCAGAGACCCAGTACTTC. V gene TRBV7-9 combines with J gene TRBJ2-5, with 8 positions matching TRBD1. Germline V lookup: CDR1 SEHNR, CDR2 FQNEAQ (reference sequence). This CDR3 contains 14 residues. The V segment lost 3 bases and the J segment 4 bases; nucleotides outside the gene matches: 4.

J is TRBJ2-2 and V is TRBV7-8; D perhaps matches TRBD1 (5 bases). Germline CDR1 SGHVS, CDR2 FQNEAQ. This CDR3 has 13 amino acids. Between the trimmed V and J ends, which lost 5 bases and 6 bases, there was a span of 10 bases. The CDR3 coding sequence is TGTGCCAGCAGCCGTGACAGTCCCGGGGAGCTGTTTTTT. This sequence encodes CASSRDSPGELFF.

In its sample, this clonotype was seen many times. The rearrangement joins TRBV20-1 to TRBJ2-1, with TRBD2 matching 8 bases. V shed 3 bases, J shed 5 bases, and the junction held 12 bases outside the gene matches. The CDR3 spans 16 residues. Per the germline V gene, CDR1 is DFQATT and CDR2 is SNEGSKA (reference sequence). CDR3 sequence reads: CSASRNSGIPNNEQFF. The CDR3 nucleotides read TGCAGTGCTAGTCGGAATAGCGGGATCCCCAACAATGAGCAGTTCTTC.

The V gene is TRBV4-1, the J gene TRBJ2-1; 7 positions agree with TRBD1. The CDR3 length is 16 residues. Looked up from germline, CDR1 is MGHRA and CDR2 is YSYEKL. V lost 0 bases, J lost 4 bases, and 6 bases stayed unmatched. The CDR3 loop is CASSQDLGGVYNEQFF. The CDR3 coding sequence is TGCGCCAGCAGCCAAGATCTAGGGGGCGTTTACAATGAGCAGTTCTTC.

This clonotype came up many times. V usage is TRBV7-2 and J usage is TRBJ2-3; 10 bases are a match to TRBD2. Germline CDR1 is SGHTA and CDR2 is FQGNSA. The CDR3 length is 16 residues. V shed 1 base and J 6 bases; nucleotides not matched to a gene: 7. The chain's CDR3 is CASSLVLAGAADTQYF. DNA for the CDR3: TGTGCCAGCAGCTTAGTTCTAGCGGGAGCGGCCGATACGCAGTATTTT.

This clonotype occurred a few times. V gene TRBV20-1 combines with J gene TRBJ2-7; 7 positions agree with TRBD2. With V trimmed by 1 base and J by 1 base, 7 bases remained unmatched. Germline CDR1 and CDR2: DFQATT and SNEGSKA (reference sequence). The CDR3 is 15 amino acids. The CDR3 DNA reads TGCAGTGCTAGAGTTGTTTGGGGGGGGTCCTACGAGCAGTACTTC. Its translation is CSARVVWGGSYEQYF.

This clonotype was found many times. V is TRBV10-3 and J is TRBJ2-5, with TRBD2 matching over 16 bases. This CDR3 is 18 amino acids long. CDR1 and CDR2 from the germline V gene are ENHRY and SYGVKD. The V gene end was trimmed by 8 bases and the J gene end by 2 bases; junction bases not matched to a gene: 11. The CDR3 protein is CAIGRGTSGGAWQETQYF. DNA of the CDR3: TGTGCCATCGGGAGAGGGACTAGCGGGGGGGCTTGGCAAGAGACCCAGTACTTC.

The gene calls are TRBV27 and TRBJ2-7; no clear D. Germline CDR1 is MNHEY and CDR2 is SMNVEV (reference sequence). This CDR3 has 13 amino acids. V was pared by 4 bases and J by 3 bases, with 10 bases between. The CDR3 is CASSSWGSYEQYF. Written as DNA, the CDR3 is TGTGCCAGCAGTTCATGGGGTAGCTACGAGCAGTACTTC.

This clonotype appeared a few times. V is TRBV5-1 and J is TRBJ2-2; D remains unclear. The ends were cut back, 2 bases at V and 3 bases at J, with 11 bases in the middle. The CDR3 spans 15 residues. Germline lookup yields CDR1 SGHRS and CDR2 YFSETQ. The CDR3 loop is CASSLWPEDTGELFF. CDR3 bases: TGCGCCAGCAGCTTATGGCCCGAGGACACCGGGGAGCTGTTTTTT. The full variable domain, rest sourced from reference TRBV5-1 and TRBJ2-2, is KAGVTQTPRYLIKTRGQQVTLSCSPISGHRSVSWYQQTPGQGLQFLFEYFSETQRNKGNFPGRFSGRQFSNSRSEMNVSTLELGDSALYLCASSLWPEDTGELFFGEGSRLTVL.

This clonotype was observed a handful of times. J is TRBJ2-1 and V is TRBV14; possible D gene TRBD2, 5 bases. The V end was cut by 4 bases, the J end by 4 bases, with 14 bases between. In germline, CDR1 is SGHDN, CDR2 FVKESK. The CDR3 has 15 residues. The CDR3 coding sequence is TGTGCCAGCAGCCCGAGGGCGCTACCATACAATGAGCAGTTCTTC. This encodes CASSPRALPYNEQFF.

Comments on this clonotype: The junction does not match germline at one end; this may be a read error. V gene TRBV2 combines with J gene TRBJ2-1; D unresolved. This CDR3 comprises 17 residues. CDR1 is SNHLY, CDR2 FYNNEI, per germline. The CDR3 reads CASSEAPELSPYNEQFF. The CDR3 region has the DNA TGTGCCAGCAGTGAAGCGCCTGAACTTTCCCCCTACAATGAGCAGTTCTTT. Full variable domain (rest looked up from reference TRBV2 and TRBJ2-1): EPEVTQTPSHQVTQMGQEVILRCVPISNHLYFYWYRQILGQKVEFLVSFYNNEISEKSEIFDDQFSVERPDGSNFTLKIRSTKLEDSAMYFCASSEAPELSPYNEQFFGPGTRLTVL.

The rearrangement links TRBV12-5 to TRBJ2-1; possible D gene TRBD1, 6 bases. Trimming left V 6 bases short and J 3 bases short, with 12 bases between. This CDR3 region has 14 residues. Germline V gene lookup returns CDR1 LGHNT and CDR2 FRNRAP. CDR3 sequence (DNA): TGTGCTAGTGGGGGCGAACAGGGCTACAATGAGCAGTTCTTC. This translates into CASGGEQGYNEQFF.

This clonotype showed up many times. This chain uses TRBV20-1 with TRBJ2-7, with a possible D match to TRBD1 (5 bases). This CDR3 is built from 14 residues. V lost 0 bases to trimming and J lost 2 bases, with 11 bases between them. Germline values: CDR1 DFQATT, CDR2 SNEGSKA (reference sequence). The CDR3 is CSARDWRQTYEQYF. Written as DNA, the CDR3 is TGCAGTGCTAGAGATTGGAGACAGACCTACGAGCAGTACTTC.

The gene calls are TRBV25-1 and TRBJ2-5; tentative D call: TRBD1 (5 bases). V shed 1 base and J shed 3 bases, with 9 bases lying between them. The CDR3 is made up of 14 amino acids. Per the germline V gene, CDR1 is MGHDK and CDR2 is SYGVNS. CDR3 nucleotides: TGTGCCAGCAGTGAATCGGTCAGGGAAGAGACCCAGTACTTC. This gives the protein CASSESVREETQYF.

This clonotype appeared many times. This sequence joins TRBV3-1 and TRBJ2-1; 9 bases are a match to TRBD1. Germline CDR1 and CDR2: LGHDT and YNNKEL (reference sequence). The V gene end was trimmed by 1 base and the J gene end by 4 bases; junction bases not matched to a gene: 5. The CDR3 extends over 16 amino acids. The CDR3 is CASSQVSGQGYNEQFF. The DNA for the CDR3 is TGTGCCAGCAGCCAAGTATCGGGACAGGGTTACAATGAGCAGTTCTTC.

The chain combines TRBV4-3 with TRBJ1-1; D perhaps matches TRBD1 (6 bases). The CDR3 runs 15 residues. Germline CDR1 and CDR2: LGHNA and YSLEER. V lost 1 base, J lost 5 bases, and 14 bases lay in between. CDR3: CASSQGASRGTEAFF. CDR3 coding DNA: TGCGCCAGCAGCCAAGGAGCCAGCAGGGGAACTGAAGCTTTCTTT.

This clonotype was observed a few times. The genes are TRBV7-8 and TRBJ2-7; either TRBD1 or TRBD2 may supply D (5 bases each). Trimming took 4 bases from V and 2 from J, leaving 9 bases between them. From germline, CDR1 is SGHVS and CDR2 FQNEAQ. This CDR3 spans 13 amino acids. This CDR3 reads CASSWDGAYEQYF. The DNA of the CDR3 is TGTGCCAGCAGCTGGGACGGAGCCTACGAGCAGTACTTC.

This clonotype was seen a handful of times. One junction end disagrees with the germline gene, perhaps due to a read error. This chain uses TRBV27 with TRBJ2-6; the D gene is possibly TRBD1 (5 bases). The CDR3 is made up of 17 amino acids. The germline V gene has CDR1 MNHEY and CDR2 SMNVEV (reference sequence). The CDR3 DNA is TGTGCCAGCAGTTTGATTGGTAGAGTCTCTGGGGCCAACGGCCTGACTTTC. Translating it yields CASSLIGRVSGANGLTF.

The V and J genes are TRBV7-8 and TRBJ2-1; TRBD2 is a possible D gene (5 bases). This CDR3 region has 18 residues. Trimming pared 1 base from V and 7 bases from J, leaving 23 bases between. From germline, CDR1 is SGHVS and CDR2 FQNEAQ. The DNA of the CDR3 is TGTGCCAGCAGCTTAGGTATCGCGGAGGAGACGATAGTTAATGAGCAGTTCTTC. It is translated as CASSLGIAEETIVNEQFF.